This TCR beta chain came from a study of T cell changes during pregnancy in multiple sclerosis. This clone was seen once. The repertoire was sequenced with immunoSEQ multiplex PCR; TCRdb's copy has only in-frame clones and lacks some. Among tens of thousands of clones listed, around 93% were seen once. The CDR3 is made up of 16 amino acids. The J segment lost 1 base and the V segment lost 1 base, leaving 4 bases of the junction unmatched. Germline CDR1 reads LGHNA; CDR2 reads YNFKEQ. Sample: peripheral blood, taken in the first trimester of pregnancy. The chain uses TRBV4-2 and TRBJ1-2; 9 bases align to TRBD1. The TCR comes from a female donor in good health, enrolled as a control in a pregnancy study. DNA for the CDR3: TGTGCCAGCAGCCAAGGGCGGGACAGGGATAACTATGGCTACACCTTC. Amino acids: CASSQGRDRDNYGYTF.